These 13 T cell receptor beta chains share one sample of origin, sequenced in a study of somatic mutations in cytotoxic T cells in rheumatoid arthritis. Data came from immunoSEQ multiplex PCR; TCRdb stores just in-frame clones and leaves some out. The table lists about 25,000 clones, roughly 74% of them singletons. What was sequenced was CD8+ T cells sorted from blood. Every receptor here comes from a woman under 30 in good health.

This rearrangement joins TRBV11-2 to TRBJ1-5; D is undetermined. This CDR3 is 15 amino acids long. The germline CDR1 and CDR2 sequences are SGHAT and FQNNGV. The V end was cut by 4 bases, the J end by 7 bases, with 17 bases between. The CDR3 region is CASSSPEEVGQPQHF. The CDR3 bases are TGTGCCAGCAGCTCCCCCGAGGAGGTCGGCCAGCCCCAGCATTTT.

V gene TRBV7-9 combines with J gene TRBJ2-7; D is possibly TRBD1 or TRBD2 (6 bases each). The germline gives CDR1 SEHNR, CDR2 FQNEAQ (reference sequence). V was trimmed by 5 bases and J by 5 bases, leaving 16 bases between them. The CDR3 sequence is 14 residues long. The CDR3 reads CASSVGGRDNEQYV. The CDR3 DNA sequence: TGTGCCAGCAGCGTAGGGGGGCGGGACAACGAGCAGTACGTC.

The CDR3 DNA follows: TGTGCCAGCAGTGAAGCCCTGACAGGGGTTGGGACTGAAGCTTTCTTT. This encodes CASSEALTGVGTEAFF. V usage is TRBV2 and J usage is TRBJ1-1, with 8 bases that match TRBD1. CDR3 size: 16 residues. V lost 0 bases and J lost 5; bases outside the gene matches: 8. The germline CDR1 and CDR2 sequences are SNHLY and FYNNEI.

The chain has TRBV4-1 and TRBJ2-5; 7 nucleotides agree with TRBD2. The germline V gene encodes CDR1 MGHRA and CDR2 YSYEKL. The CDR3 has 14 amino acids. J lost 4 bases, V lost 0 bases, and 2 bases had no gene match. The CDR3 region has the DNA TGCGCCAGCAGCCAAGACACTAGCGCAGAGACCCAGTACTTC. As protein: CASSQDTSAETQYF.

This chain connects TRBV28 to TRBJ2-1; no clear D gene. Germline V CDR1 and CDR2: MDHEN, SYDVKM. CDR3 length: 14 amino acids. V lost 6 bases and J 2 bases, leaving 11 bases between the germline ends. The CDR3 sequence: CASRPAAAYNEQFF. CDR3 DNA sequence: TGTGCCAGCAGACCCGCCGCGGCCTACAATGAGCAGTTCTTC.

The chain joins TRBV11-1 to TRBJ2-1; TRBD1 or TRBD2 may be the D gene (5 bases each). Germline V gene data show CDR1 as SGHAT and CDR2 as FQDESV (reference sequence). The CDR3 spans 14 residues. Trimming took off 5 bases at V and 8 bases at J, with 16 bases between the two ends. The CDR3: CASSRTGPSDEQFF. The CDR3 bases are TGTGCCAGCAGCCGCACGGGACCGTCTGATGAGCAGTTCTTC.

This clone appeared a few times. The chain carries TRBV6-5 and TRBJ1-1; 11 positions agree with TRBD1. V shed 6 bases, J shed 5 bases, and the junction held 5 bases outside the gene matches. The CDR3 covers 14 residues. CDR1 is MNHEY, CDR2 SVGAGI, per germline. The CDR3 region has the DNA TGTGCCAGCAGCCCCGGGACAGGGGGTACTGAAGCTTTCTTT. It yields the protein CASSPGTGGTEAFF.

V usage is TRBV21-1 and J usage is TRBJ2-4; whether TRBD2, the table's D call, matches the DNA was not checked. TRBV21-1 is a recognized pseudogene. The CDR3 totals 18 residues. CDR3 in amino acids: CASSTRTSGGEAKNIQYF. For the CDR3, the DNA is TGTGCCAGCAGCACGAGGACTAGCGGGGGGGAAGCCAAAAACATTCAGTACTTC.

The chain couples TRBV28 to TRBJ1-4; the D is unclear. With 6 bases removed from V and 2 bases from J, the gap between germline ends came to 16 bases. The CDR3 extends over 16 amino acids. Germline CDR1 and CDR2: MDHEN and SYDVKM. The CDR3 loop is CASSPAPSSTNEKLFF. The CDR3 bases are TGTGCCAGCAGCCCGGCTCCATCCTCCACTAATGAAAAACTGTTTTTT.

The chain joins TRBV7-8 to TRBJ2-7; TRBD1 agrees at 8 bases. This CDR3 comprises 13 residues. J gave up 11 bases and V 6 bases, and 12 bases lay outside the gene matches. Germline V lookup: CDR1 SGHVS, CDR2 FQNEAQ. DNA for the CDR3: TGTGCCAGCAGTCCTGACAGGGGAGGAATGGAGTACTTC. As protein: CASSPDRGGMEYF.

The J gene is TRBJ2-7, the V gene TRBV5-6; D call uncertain. Trimming cost V 4 bases and J 6 bases, with 17 bases left between them. Germline CDR1 is SGHDT and CDR2 is YYEEEE. The CDR3 is made up of 14 amino acids. Here the CDR3 DNA reads TGTGCCAGCAGCCTTATTACAAAGGGTCCCGAGCAGTACGTC. As protein: CASSLITKGPEQYV.

This chain joins TRBV6-5 and TRBJ2-3; 10 bases fit TRBD2. The CDR3 is 16 amino acids. Germline assignment: CDR1 MNHEY and CDR2 SVGAGI. J gave up 4 bases and V 2 bases, and 6 bases lay outside the gene matches. Written as DNA, the CDR3 is TGTGCCAGCAGTTACACCCCTAGCGGGAGCCCAGATACGCAGTATTTT. It yields the protein CASSYTPSGSPDTQYF.

The chain combines TRBV7-8 with TRBJ2-3; TRBD2 aligns across 13 bases. From germline, CDR1 is SGHVS and CDR2 FQNEAQ. This CDR3 has 15 amino acids. Germline trimming cut 4 bases from V and 5 bases from J; bases unmatched to any gene: 3. CDR3: CASSWTSGSLDTQYF. The DNA of the CDR3 is TGTGCCAGCAGCTGGACTAGCGGGAGCTTAGATACGCAGTATTTT.